Listed below are T cell receptor beta chains from one sample, sequenced in a study of blood T cell repertoires in COVID-19. Data came from immunoSEQ multiplex PCR; TCRdb stores just in-frame clones and leaves some out. The table records roughly 400,000 clones, over 85% of them present only once. The sequencing input was PBMCs or T cells enriched from blood (not recorded which). All receptors come from a woman aged 25 to 39 who had recovered from COVID-19. Each CDR3 is given with its conserved first and last residue. Each record gives: V gene, J gene, CDR3 protein.

v_call: TRBV10-3
j_call: TRBJ1-5
cdr3_aa: CAISESWSGIQPQHF

v_call: TRBV7-9
j_call: TRBJ2-3
cdr3_aa: CASSRRTDTQYF

v_call: TRBV4-1
j_call: TRBJ1-2
cdr3_aa: CASSQTLDPRDRGRPGDYGYTF

v_call: TRBV27
j_call: TRBJ2-7
cdr3_aa: CASAGEGREQYF

v_call: TRBV6-4
j_call: TRBJ2-2
cdr3_aa: CASRAGGNTGELFF

v_call: TRBV25-1
j_call: TRBJ1-2
cdr3_aa: CASSPEGRRSFYGYTF

v_call: TRBV4-1
j_call: TRBJ1-2
cdr3_aa: CASSQAEGGGGYTF

v_call: TRBV6-5
j_call: TRBJ1-2
cdr3_aa: CASSRQGAKYGYTF

v_call: TRBV14
j_call: TRBJ1-6
cdr3_aa: CASSQGDSPLHF

v_call: TRBV9
j_call: TRBJ1-1
cdr3_aa: CASSVRGAAEAFF

v_call: TRBV2
j_call: TRBJ1-6
cdr3_aa: CASSEGLSYNSPLHF

v_call: TRBV7-6
j_call: TRBJ1-1
cdr3_aa: CASSLGPQGSNTEAFF

v_call: TRBV5-6
j_call: TRBJ1-4
cdr3_aa: CASSFRATNEKLFF

v_call: TRBV30
j_call: TRBJ2-1
cdr3_aa: CAWGTGTSGINEQFF

v_call: TRBV2
j_call: TRBJ1-5
cdr3_aa: CASSVSGSNQPQHF

v_call: TRBV4-2
j_call: TRBJ1-2
cdr3_aa: CASSQERDSRANYGYTF

v_call: TRBV9
j_call: TRBJ2-7
cdr3_aa: CASSVGSGFLSYEQYF

v_call: TRBV6-1
j_call: TRBJ1-2
cdr3_aa: CASSDGPGGGYTF

v_call: TRBV3-1/TRBV3-2
j_call: TRBJ1-2
cdr3_aa: CASSPGQGAGYGYTF

v_call: TRBV28
j_call: TRBJ2-1
cdr3_aa: CASSLAGDNEQFF

v_call: TRBV10-3
j_call: TRBJ1-5
cdr3_aa: CAISDPGQDNQPQHF

v_call: TRBV28
j_call: TRBJ1-5
cdr3_aa: CASSLLLGVGQGGNQPQHF

v_call: TRBV19
j_call: TRBJ2-2
cdr3_aa: CASSVTGGGTGELFF

v_call: TRBV19
j_call: TRBJ2-7
cdr3_aa: CASSPGSTVLAYEQYF

v_call: TRBV7-2
j_call: TRBJ1-6
cdr3_aa: CASSPRAVGLSDSPLHF

v_call: TRBV12-3/TRBV12-4
j_call: TRBJ2-7
cdr3_aa: CASSYRGAYEQYF

v_call: TRBV6-2/TRBV6-3
j_call: TRBJ2-1
cdr3_aa: CASSSLKGGAKREQFF

v_call: TRBV29-1
j_call: TRBJ1-2
cdr3_aa: CSYEAGYNGYTF

v_call: TRBV28
j_call: TRBJ2-7
cdr3_aa: CASSKSGRIEQYF

v_call: TRBV3-1/TRBV3-2
j_call: TRBJ2-1
cdr3_aa: CASRPLGLAGSEQFF

v_call: TRBV9
j_call: TRBJ1-3
cdr3_aa: CASSVAGGPGNTIYF

v_call: TRBV19
j_call: TRBJ1-5
cdr3_aa: CASSMRYSNQPQHF

v_call: TRBV7-2
j_call: TRBJ2-3
cdr3_aa: CASSRPWDRGYTDTQYF

v_call: TRBV5-8
j_call: TRBJ1-2
cdr3_aa: CASSSQKGLYGYTF

v_call: TRBV5-1
j_call: TRBJ1-6
cdr3_aa: CASSSGTGPMDSPLHF

v_call: TRBV7-3
j_call: TRBJ2-1
cdr3_aa: CASSQHSSSYNEQFF

v_call: TRBV7-9
j_call: TRBJ1-1
cdr3_aa: CASSSSTGQEAFF

v_call: TRBV19
j_call: TRBJ1-2
cdr3_aa: CASRVGQGPYGYTF